The clone carrying this T cell receptor beta chain was counted a single time. The sample belongs to a study of blood T cell repertoires in COVID-19. V dropped 6 bases and J dropped 3; count of bases not matched to a gene: 12. The CDR3 length is 16 residues. Germline CDR1 and CDR2: SGHNT and YYREEE (reference sequence). How the authors handled the data: Reference gene primer amplification gave nucleated cell count estimates. Sequencing used immunoSEQ multiplex PCR; TCRdb keeps in-frame clones, though not all of them. V, J and clone size are those of that table, while D and trimming were read from the DNA. The table includes tens of thousands of clones, roughly 90% detected once.

The receptor was isolated from a man aged 45 to 65 with active or convalescent COVID-19. The chain combines TRBV5-4 with TRBJ2-3; 8 nucleotides align to TRBD2. The sequenced sample was peripheral blood. This CDR3 is CASKGPSGSLTDTQYF. The CDR3, as DNA: TGTGCCAGCAAGGGCCCAAGCGGGAGTCTAACAGATACGCAGTATTTT.